The clone carrying this T cell receptor (beta chain) was seen at least ten times. The use of a sample-barcoded 5' primer and a J-beta primer mix characterized a second PCR of about 6 to 12 cycles. TCRdb called the 5' RACE reads again in MiXCR, with one record for every CDR3 protein. The data contain 590,000 or so distinct CDR3 sequences, about 30% of them seen just once; the ten biggest clones take up approximately 15%. The CDR3 extends over 15 amino acids. Per germline, CDR1 SGHTA and CDR2 FQGTGA. Trimming pared 1 base from V and 0 bases from J, leaving 7 bases between. The record originates from a study of blood T cells in healthy people across ages.

Sequenced sample: blood. This clonotype was obtained from a woman older than 75 in good health. The chain employs TRBV7-3 and TRBJ2-1; D gene unclear. The CDR3 reads CASSLRVHSYNEQFF. The CDR3 DNA reads as TGTGCCAGCAGCTTAAGAGTTCACTCCTACAATGAGCAGTTCTTC.